These 2 T cell receptor beta chains share one sample of origin, sequenced in a study of PD-L1 blockade in urothelial cancer. Profiled with immunoSEQ multiplex PCR; TCRdb holds only in-frame clones, not every one. The sample gives about 44,000 clones, under 95% of which show up once; about 7.3% is in the top ten. Specified time point: peripheral blood 6 weeks after treatment start. Material: PBMCs, obtained around atezolizumab (anti-PD-L1) treatment. The receptors were gathered from a man aged 65 to 79 with urothelial cancer.

The J gene is TRBJ2-3, the V gene TRBV5-1; no definite D call. CDR1 SGHRS and CDR2 YFSETQ come from the germline V gene. The CDR3 extends over 17 amino acids. V was clipped by 4 bases and J by 3 bases, with 21 bases between them. The CDR3 DNA reads TGCGCCAGCAGCCCCGTTGGTAGCACGAGCGTGACAGATACGCAGTATTTT. Protein sequence: CASSPVGSTSVTDTQYF. Full variable domain (rest looked up from reference TRBV5-1 and TRBJ2-3): KAGVTQTPRYLIKTRGQQVTLSCSPISGHRSVSWYQQTPGQGLQFLFEYFSETQRNKGNFPGRFSGRQFSNSRSEMNVSTLELGDSALYLCASSPVGSTSVTDTQYFGPGTRLTVL.

This chain links TRBV5-1 with TRBJ1-1; 9 nucleotides align to TRBD1. Trimming at V came to 2 bases and at J to 3 bases, leaving 14 bases not matched to a gene. Germline-derived CDR1 and CDR2 are SGHRS and YFSETQ. The CDR3 runs to 18 residues. The CDR3: CASSLYFGTGIMDTEAFF. As DNA, the CDR3 is TGCGCCAGCAGCTTATACTTCGGGACAGGGATCATGGACACTGAAGCTTTCTTT.